This entry describes one TCR beta chain. The antigen is undetermined. This entry comes from a study of CXCR3-negative and CXCR3-positive naive CD8 T cells. Germline CDR1 and CDR2: ENHRY and SYGVKD. The CDR3 runs to 13 residues. Definition of naive CD8+ T cells rested on a CD45RO-CCR7+CD27+CD95- profile. The libraries of TRB cDNA were prepared using 5' RACE with UMI labels. One entry per CDR3 protein, without DNA, is what TCRdb gives after re-calling the 5' RACE reads. The sample table includes roughly 80,000 distinct CDR3 sequences. Study-wide results and limits: Comparably high diversity was seen in both naive subsets, and much lower diversity in memory CD8+ cells. For CXCR3-positive naive cells, TRB CDR3s were more hydrophobic than those of CXCR3-negative naive cells.

The genes are TRBV10-3 and TRBJ2-7; TCRdb lists TRBD1, though no DNA is available to test this call. This TCR derives from a human donor in good health. Some clones in this sample may be carry-over from other donors' samples. Sequences were obtained from naive CXCR3+ CD8+ T cells from blood. Subset in this sample: CD45RO-CCR7+CD27+CD95- naive CD8+ T cells expressing CXCR3 (TNR3+). CDR3 amino acids: CAISAGQTTEQYF.